What follows are 15 T cell receptor beta chains derived from one specimen sequenced in a study of cytomegalovirus exposure and HLA in healthy donors. The PCR made use of 60 Vbeta and 13 Jbeta primers. Data came from immunoSEQ multiplex PCR; TCRdb stores just in-frame clones and leaves some out. Counted here are approximately 150,000 clones, approximately 80% occurring once; the ten biggest clones make up about 7.9%. Sequenced sample: PBMCs. Source of these receptors: a male donor in good health and CMV-seropositive.

This clone was detected only a few times. This chain links TRBV10-2 with TRBJ2-7, with 7 nucleotides matching TRBD1. Germline V gene lookup returns CDR1 WSHSY and CDR2 SAAADI. The CDR3 extends over 14 amino acids. J lost 2 bases, V lost 6 bases, and 7 bases had no gene match. This CDR3 is CASRETGSTYEQYF. The CDR3 bases are TGCGCCAGCAGGGAGACAGGGTCTACCTACGAGCAGTACTTC.

The chain links TRBV30 to TRBJ2-5; 7 nucleotides align to TRBD2. There are 15 residues in the CDR3. After removal of 3 bases from V and 11 bases from J, the junction contained 18 bases not matched to a gene. Germline loops: CDR1 GTSNPN, CDR2 SVGIG (reference sequence). The DNA for the CDR3 is TGTGCCTGGAGCGGAAGAGGGCTAACCCGGCGGGAGCAGTACTTC. Encoded protein: CAWSGRGLTRREQYF.

The chain couples TRBV7-6 to TRBJ1-4; D may be TRBD1 (6 bases). The CDR3 is 15 amino acids. CDR1 SGHVS and CDR2 FNYEAQ come from the germline V gene. The germline V and J ends were trimmed by 2 bases and 2 bases, with 9 bases remaining between them. CDR3 protein: CASSLNRGTNEKLFF. Written as DNA, the CDR3 is TGTGCCAGCAGCTTAAATAGGGGGACTAATGAAAAACTGTTTTTT. Looking up the rest from reference TRBV7-6 and TRBJ1-4 gives the full variable domain: GAGVSQSPRYKVTKRGQDVALRCDPISGHVSLYWYRQALGQGPEFLTYFNYEAQQDKSGLPNDRFSAERPEGSISTLTIQRTEQRDSAMYRCASSLNRGTNEKLFFGSGTQLSVL.

Details on this clone: The sample contains more than one DNA sequence encoding this CDR3. This chain uses TRBV6-1 with TRBJ2-2; the match to TRBD1 covers 7 bases. Germline loops: CDR1 MNHNS, CDR2 SASEGT. Trimming at V came to 5 bases and at J to 3 bases, leaving 3 bases not matched to a gene. The CDR3 sequence is 14 residues long. The CDR3 DNA sequence: TGTGCCAGCAGTCGGCAGGGGGACACCGGGGAGCTGTTTTTT. Protein sequence: CASSRQGDTGELFF.

The count of this clone is one. This chain connects TRBV19 to TRBJ2-1; TRBD2 matches 8 bases. Germline lookup yields CDR1 LNHDA and CDR2 SQIVND (reference sequence). Trimming at V came to 4 bases and at J to 8 bases, leaving 10 bases not matched to a gene. This CDR3 spans 15 amino acids. The CDR3 bases are TGTGCCAGTAGTAGTAGCGGGGTTCGGGGGGATGAGCAGTTCTTC. It specifies CASSSSGVRGDEQFF.

The chain employs TRBV2 and TRBJ1-2; maybe TRBD1 (6 bases). V was pared by 4 bases and J by 8 bases, with 17 bases between. Germline V gene lookup returns CDR1 SNHLY and CDR2 FYNNEI. The CDR3 is made up of 14 amino acids. The CDR3 region is CASSARGGGGGYTF. The CDR3 nucleotides are TGTGCCAGCAGTGCGAGAGGGGGGGGCGGAGGCTACACCTTC.

This chain links TRBV5-1 with TRBJ2-5; TRBD2 might be the D (5 bases). Per germline, CDR1 SGHRS and CDR2 YFSETQ. This CDR3 is 14 amino acids long. Trimming left V 4 bases short and J 5 bases short, with 15 bases between. CDR3 in amino acids: CASSPNPRGETQYF. In DNA, the CDR3 is TGCGCCAGCAGCCCTAACCCTAGAGGGGAGACCCAGTACTTC.

This rearrangement joins TRBV21-1 to TRBJ1-1; the D segment call TRBD1 is taken from the table without a DNA check. TRBV21-1 is listed as a pseudogene. The CDR3 has 15 residues. CDR3 sequence: CASIPSKGVDTEAFF. Here the CDR3 DNA reads TGTGCCAGCATCCCCTCCAAAGGGGTTGACACTGAAGCTTTCTTT.

This clone was observed a few times. The chain combines TRBV5-1 with TRBJ2-5; D is uncertain. Looked up from germline, CDR1 is SGHRS and CDR2 is YFSETQ. Trimming took 4 bases from V and 5 from J, leaving 6 bases between them. The CDR3 is made up of 11 amino acids. The CDR3 spells CASSTTETQYF. In DNA form, the CDR3 reads TGCGCCAGCAGCACTACGGAGACCCAGTACTTC.

The gene calls are TRBV6-1 and TRBJ1-3; 7 bases align to TRBD1. The CDR3 is 16 amino acids. Germline CDR1 reads MNHNS; CDR2 reads SASEGT. Trimming cost V 4 bases and J 0 bases; bases outside gene matches: 6. The CDR3 loop is CASSVSWDSSGNTIYF. The CDR3 DNA reads as TGTGCCAGCAGTGTGTCGTGGGACAGCTCTGGAAACACCATATATTTT.

The sample holds a few counts of this clone. The rearrangement uses TRBV6-6 and TRBJ1-4; possible D gene TRBD1, 6 bases. CDR1 is MNHNY and CDR2 is SVGAGI in the germline V gene (reference sequence). The germline V and J ends were trimmed by 2 bases and 3 bases, with 13 bases remaining between them. This CDR3 region has 16 residues. CDR3 DNA: TGTGCCAGCAGTTACAGTCAGGGGATTTCTAATGAAAAACTGTTTTTT. It yields the protein CASSYSQGISNEKLFF.

To note about this clone: Relative to the germline gene, one junction end is altered; a read error may explain this. CDR3: CSSSSGGGSNQPQHF. The CDR3 region has the DNA TGTTCCAGCAGCTCTGGGGGGGGTAGCAATCAGCCCCAGCATTTT. The chain uses TRBV7-9 and TRBJ1-5; D is possibly TRBD1 (5 bases). The CDR3 extends over 15 amino acids. CDR1 SEHNR and CDR2 FQNEAQ come from the germline V gene (reference sequence).

The CDR3 sequence is CASSLRTGGSTEAFF. The DNA for the CDR3 is TGTGCCAGCAGCTTACGGACAGGGGGTAGCACTGAAGCTTTCTTT. The rearrangement links TRBV7-9 to TRBJ1-1; TRBD1 aligns across 10 bases. Germline values: CDR1 SEHNR, CDR2 FQNEAQ (reference sequence). CDR3 length: 15 residues. V lost 2 bases to trimming and J lost 4 bases; unmatched junction nucleotides: 4. The complete variable domain, with remaining parts taken from reference TRBV7-9 and TRBJ1-1, reads DTGVSQNPRHKITKRGQNVTFRCDPISEHNRLYWYRQTLGQGPEFLTYFQNEAQLEKSRLLSDRFSAERPKGSFSTLEIQRTEQGDSAMYLCASSLRTGGSTEAFFGQGTRLTVV.

The chain combines TRBV30 with TRBJ2-7; tentative D call: TRBD2 (5 bases). In germline, CDR1 is GTSNPN, CDR2 SVGIG (reference sequence). With 2 bases removed from V and 3 bases from J, the gap between germline ends came to 17 bases. This CDR3 contains 15 residues. The CDR3 DNA follows: TGTGCCTGGAGTCTCGGAGAGGGAATAATCTACGAGCAGTACTTC. It codes for CAWSLGEGIIYEQYF.

With respect to this clone: This same CDR3 is encoded by further DNA sequences in the sample. The rearrangement joins TRBV2 to TRBJ2-7; 7 nucleotides agree with TRBD1. In germline, CDR1 is SNHLY, CDR2 FYNNEI. The V and J ends lost 3 bases and 1 base, in that order; junction bases with no gene match: 3. This CDR3 spans 14 amino acids. CDR3 nucleotide sequence: TGTGCCAGCAGTGAGCAGGGGGAATCCTACGAGCAGTACTTC. This encodes CASSEQGESYEQYF.